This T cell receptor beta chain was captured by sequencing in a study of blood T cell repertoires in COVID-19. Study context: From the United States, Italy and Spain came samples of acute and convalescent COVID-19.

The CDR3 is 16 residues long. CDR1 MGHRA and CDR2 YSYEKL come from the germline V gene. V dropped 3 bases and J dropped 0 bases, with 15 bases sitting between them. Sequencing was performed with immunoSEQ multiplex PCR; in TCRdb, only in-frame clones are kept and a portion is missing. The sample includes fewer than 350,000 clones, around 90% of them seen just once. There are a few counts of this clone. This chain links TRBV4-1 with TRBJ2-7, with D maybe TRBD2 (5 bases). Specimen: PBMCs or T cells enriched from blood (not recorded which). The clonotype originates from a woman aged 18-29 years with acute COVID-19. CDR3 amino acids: CASSQDFDRRSYEQYF. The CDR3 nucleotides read TGCGCCAGCAGCCAGGACTTCGATAGGCGCTCCTACGAGCAGTACTTC.